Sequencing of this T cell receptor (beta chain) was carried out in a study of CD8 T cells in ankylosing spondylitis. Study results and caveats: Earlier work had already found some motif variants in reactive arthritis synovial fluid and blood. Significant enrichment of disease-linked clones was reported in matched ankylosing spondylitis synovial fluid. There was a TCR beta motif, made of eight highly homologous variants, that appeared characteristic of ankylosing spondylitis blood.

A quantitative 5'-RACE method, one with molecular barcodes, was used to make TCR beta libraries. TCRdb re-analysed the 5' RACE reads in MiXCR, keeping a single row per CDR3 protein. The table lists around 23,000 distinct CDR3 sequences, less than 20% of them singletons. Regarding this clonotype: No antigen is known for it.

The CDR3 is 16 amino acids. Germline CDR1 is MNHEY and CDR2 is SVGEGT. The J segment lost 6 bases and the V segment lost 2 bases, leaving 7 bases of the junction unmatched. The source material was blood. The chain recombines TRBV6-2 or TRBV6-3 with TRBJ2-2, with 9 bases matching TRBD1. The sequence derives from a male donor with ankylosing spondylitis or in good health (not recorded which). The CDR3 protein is CASSYLLDRGSGELFF. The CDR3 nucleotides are TGTGCCAGCAGTTACCTACTCGACAGGGGGTCCGGGGAGCTGTTTTTT.